The sequence of this T cell receptor (beta chain) was determined in a study of T cell responses to AZD1222 COVID-19 vaccine. The method was immunoSEQ multiplex PCR; TCRdb's version includes in-frame clones alone and lacks a portion of them. The sample lists 96,000 or so clones, around 90% occurring once. This clone was detected once. The antigen remains undetermined. The study's findings and limits: Within unmutated variant regions lay the reported targets of nearly half of spike-specific TCRs. Baseline antibody screening turned up just six or seven seropositive AZD1222 recipients. Two AZD1222 administrations were followed by greater Spike-specific TCR breadth and depth. Regions 160-218 and 743-854 dominated among vaccine-associated CD4 TCRs spanning spike.

The V gene's germline CDR1 is SGHTA and CDR2 FQGTGA. The CDR3 length is 13 residues. The germline V and J ends were trimmed by 9 bases and 8 bases, with 16 bases remaining between them. The sequencing here drew on peripheral blood, taken on day 0 of AZD1222 vaccination. V usage is TRBV7-3 and J usage is TRBJ2-2, with a tentative D call TRBD2 (5 bases). The receptor's source is an adult in good health. This chain's CDR3 is CASSKGAVGELFF. CDR3 bases: TGTGCCAGTTCGAAGGGAGCTGTTGGGGAGCTGTTTTTT. Full variable domain (remainder filled in from reference TRBV7-3 and TRBJ2-2): GAGVSQTPSNKVTEKGKYVELRCDPISGHTALYWYRQSLGQGPEFLIYFQGTGAADDSGLPNDRFFAVRPEGSVSTLKIQRTERGDSAVYLCASSKGAVGELFFGEGSRLTVL.